Listed here is a single T cell receptor (beta chain). Its specificity is unknown. V lost 7 bases and J lost 0, with 10 bases in between. The CDR3 spans 13 residues. Germline CDR1 and CDR2: MNHEY and SMNVEV (reference sequence). These data are taken from a study of blood T cells in healthy people across ages. Together with a sample-barcoded 5' primer, a J-beta primer mix was included in a second PCR lasting about 6 to 11 cycles. In TCRdb, the 5' RACE reads were re-called with MiXCR into one record per CDR3 protein. The table shows fewer than 900,000 distinct CDR3 sequences, with approximately 49% occurring only once. Findings of the study overall: Researchers said unsorted PBMCs prevented a conclusive naive versus antigen-experienced comparison.

Samples each yielded at least 5 micrograms of total RNA. The source of this sequence is a woman aged 60-70 years in good health. This chain uses TRBV27 with TRBJ2-7; TRBD2 is a possible D gene (6 bases). Source material: blood. The CDR3 reads CASKSGPSYEQYF. The CDR3 nucleotides read TGTGCCAGCAAGAGCGGGCCCTCCTACGAGCAGTACTTC.